Included here is one TCR beta chain sequence, with context. This record belongs to a study of shared T cell receptors in the human thymus. Sequenced by immunoSEQ multiplex PCR; TCRdb stores in-frame clones only, minus some. The sample carries about 660,000 clones, 85% to 90% recorded once. The V and J ends lost 6 bases and 2 bases, in that order; junction bases with no gene match: 3. Looked up from germline, CDR1 is MDHEN and CDR2 is SYDVKM. CDR3 length: 15 residues. This sample was also put to use in a study of human thymus T cells. That investigation notes: Donation was from healthy Finnish infants who were having corrective surgery that addressed congenital heart defects. Corrective cardiac operations yielded the resected thymus tissue. The authors found apparently biased V and J gene usage in thymic and blood repertoires. The related literature has documented a marked overlap of thymic repertoires among unrelated individuals.

This TCR derives from a boy under three years old with a congenital heart defect. This sequence joins TRBV28 and TRBJ1-4; 10 positions agree with TRBD1. Sequencing was performed on thymocytes. CDR3 sequence reads: CASRRTGGTNEKLFF. The CDR3, as DNA: TGTGCCAGCAGGCGGACAGGGGGGACTAATGAAAAACTGTTTTTT.